These 25 T cell receptor beta chains were sequenced from one sample in a study of shared clonotypes between healthy human individuals (dated by TCRdb to the early 2020s). The library was prepared using the immunoSEQ multiplex PCR assay. TCRdb mirrors the immuneACCESS table, restricted to in-frame sequences. Some clones are absent from its copies; in checked studies, under half trace to an unresolved V gene, and the reason for the others is unknown. This sample gives about 1 million clones in total; around 78% of them show up just once. The ten largest clonotypes hold approximately 0.52% of the sample. The sample was memory CD4+ T cells from PBMCs. What the cell subset or site label conveys for this sample: CD45RA-negative fraction. These receptors came from a man between 18 and 29 years old in good health. Some clones in this sample may be carry-over from other donors' samples.

The DNA of the CDR3 is TGTGCCAGCAGCCGGACCGGGACCGCAGGGGAGGTGTTTTTT. This translates into CASSRTGTAGEVFF. The chain uses TRBV11-2 and TRBJ1-4; a weak D match, TRBD1 (6 bases). Deletions cut 5 bases from V and 15 bases from J, with 22 bases between. CDR1 and CDR2 from the germline V gene are SGHAT and FQNNGV. The CDR3 spans 14 residues.

The chain couples TRBV7-9 to TRBJ2-7; TRBD2 might be the D (5 bases). The length of the CDR3 is 15 residues. Germline CDR1 is SEHNR and CDR2 is FQNEAQ (reference sequence). V shed 5 bases and J shed 0 bases, with 14 bases lying between them. The CDR3 spells CASSRSGQISYEQYF. CDR3 coding DNA: TGTGCCAGCAGCCGGAGCGGTCAGATCTCCTACGAGCAGTACTTC.

This sequence joins TRBV6-5 and TRBJ1-6; the match to TRBD1 covers 7 bases. J lost 10 bases, V lost 7 bases, and 7 bases had no gene match. Germline CDR1 is MNHEY and CDR2 is SVGAGI. The CDR3 contains 13 residues. The CDR3 sequence: CASTYRGGSPLHF. As DNA, the CDR3 is TGTGCCAGCACCTACAGGGGAGGCTCACCCCTCCACTTT.

In DNA form, the CDR3 reads TGTGCCAGCAGATCGGGGACTAGCCAAGAGACCCAGTACTTC. It yields the protein CASRSGTSQETQYF. V and J are TRBV6-1 and TRBJ2-5, with TRBD2 matching over 8 bases. Trimming took 6 bases from V and 1 from J; bases not matched to a gene: 4. CDR3 length equals 14 residues. Germline V CDR1 and CDR2: MNHNS, SASEGT.

With respect to this clone: This specimen includes other DNA sequences encoding the same CDR3. V and J are TRBV5-1 and TRBJ1-1; D is ambiguous. Germline assignment: CDR1 SGHRS and CDR2 YFSETQ. The CDR3 contains 15 residues. V shed 1 base and J shed 1 base, with 11 bases lying between them. CDR3 DNA sequence: TGCGCCAGCAGCTTGCCCCGGGCCGGGAACACTGAAGCTTTCTTT. Translation: CASSLPRAGNTEAFF.

The rearrangement joins TRBV10-1 to TRBJ2-3; D possibly uses TRBD1 or TRBD2 (6 bases each). V was shortened by 3 bases and J by 4 bases, with 14 bases between the two germline ends. Germline V gene sequence: CDR1 WNHNN, CDR2 SYGVQD (reference sequence). This CDR3 is 15 amino acids long. The CDR3 bases are TGCGCCAGCAGTGAAGTAACAGGGAGGTCAGATACGCAGTATTTT. Its protein is CASSEVTGRSDTQYF.

J is TRBJ2-1 and V is TRBV6-5, with D perhaps TRBD1 (6 bases). Germline lookup yields CDR1 MNHEY and CDR2 SVGAGI. This CDR3 contains 13 residues. V lost 5 bases, J lost 4 bases, and 9 bases lay in between. The CDR3 protein is CASSHRVYNEQFF. The CDR3 DNA follows: TGTGCCAGCAGTCACAGGGTATACAATGAGCAGTTCTTC.

J is TRBJ1-5 and V is TRBV2, with D tentatively TRBD1 (6 bases). Germline-derived CDR1 and CDR2 are SNHLY and FYNNEI. The V end lost 3 bases, the J end lost 5 bases, and 11 bases lay between the germline ends. The CDR3 contains 14 residues. CDR3 protein: CASSDTGGYQPQHF. The CDR3 region has the DNA TGTGCCAGCAGTGATACTGGGGGCTATCAGCCCCAGCATTTT.

This chain links TRBV9 with TRBJ1-2; D is possibly TRBD1 (5 bases). From germline, CDR1 is SGDLS and CDR2 YYNGEE. V dropped 3 bases and J dropped 14 bases, with 14 bases sitting between them. The CDR3 runs 11 residues. The CDR3 bases are TGTGCCAGCAGCGCAGGCCAGGGTACTACCTTC. Translating gives CASSAGQGTTF.

The chain joins TRBV7-2 to TRBJ2-7; 12 bases match TRBD2. Germline CDR1 is SGHTA and CDR2 is FQGNSA. The CDR3 consists of 18 residues. The V and J ends lost 3 bases and 1 base, in that order; junction bases with no gene match: 10. CDR3 sequence: CASSFRTSGIGGSYEQYF. As DNA, the CDR3 is TGTGCCAGCAGCTTCAGGACTAGCGGGATAGGAGGGTCCTACGAGCAGTACTTC.

The CDR3: CASSLGEVGLGNEQFF. Here the CDR3 DNA reads TGTGCCAGCAGCTTAGGAGAAGTAGGTTTAGGCAATGAGCAGTTCTTC. The chain links TRBV7-2 to TRBJ2-1; no definite D call. This CDR3 is 16 amino acids long. Germline loops: CDR1 SGHTA, CDR2 FQGNSA. Between the trimmed V and J ends, which lost 1 base and 6 bases, there was a span of 16 bases.

This clone was detected only once. The chain couples TRBV5-4 to TRBJ2-3; perhaps TRBD2 as D (6 bases). This CDR3 is built from 12 residues. With 0 bases removed from V and 13 bases from J, the gap between germline ends came to 12 bases. The germline gives CDR1 SGHNT, CDR2 YYREEE (reference sequence). CDR3 region: CASSLDRELKYF. CDR3 DNA: TGTGCCAGCAGCTTGGACCGGGAGTTGAAGTATTTT. Variable domain in full (rest from reference TRBV5-4 and TRBJ2-3): ETGVTQSPTHLIKTRGQQVTLRCSSQSGHNTVSWYQQALGQGPQFIFQYYREEENGRGNFPPRFSGLQFPNYSSELNVNALELDDSALYLCASSLDRELKYFGPGTRLTVL.

The sample holds a few counts of this clone. The chain uses TRBV5-1 and TRBJ1-1; 11 bases align to TRBD1. Trimming took 3 bases from V and 6 from J; bases not matched to a gene: 7. The length of the CDR3 is 15 residues. In germline, CDR1 is SGHRS, CDR2 YFSETQ. This CDR3 is CASSWGTGGIPEAFF. DNA of the CDR3: TGCGCCAGCAGCTGGGGGACAGGGGGTATACCTGAAGCTTTCTTT.

The V gene is TRBV4-3, the J gene TRBJ2-7; D is undetermined. The CDR3 length is 18 residues. Germline V gives CDR1 LGHNA, CDR2 YSLEER. V lost 1 base and J 0 bases, leaving 19 bases between the germline ends. CDR3 in DNA: TGCGCCAGCAGCCAAGGAGTGGGCGGCCAGAGCATCTCCTACGAGCAGTACTTC. It yields the protein CASSQGVGGQSISYEQYF.

The chain links TRBV9 to TRBJ2-6; TRBD1 aligns across 8 bases. The V gene end was trimmed by 4 bases and the J gene end by 2 bases; junction bases not matched to a gene: 17. The CDR3 is made up of 20 amino acids. Germline V gives CDR1 SGDLS, CDR2 YYNGEE. Here the CDR3 reads CASSLRNPWTGSAGANVLTF. CDR3 DNA: TGTGCCAGCAGCCTACGCAACCCCTGGACAGGGAGTGCTGGGGCCAACGTCCTGACTTTC.

Concerning this clone: Other DNA variants within this sample encode the same CDR3. The chain is built from TRBV27 and TRBJ2-7; 7 bases are a match to TRBD1. Germline values: CDR1 MNHEY, CDR2 SMNVEV (reference sequence). V lost 5 bases, J lost 2 bases, and 6 bases stayed unmatched. CDR3 size: 14 residues. The CDR3 coding sequence is TGTGCCAGCAGTCCCTCGAGGGGGCCCTACGAGCAGTACTTC. Protein: CASSPSRGPYEQYF.

This chain joins TRBV11-2 and TRBJ1-4, with TRBD1 as a possible D gene (6 bases). From germline, CDR1 is SGHAT and CDR2 FQNNGV. The CDR3 consists of 14 residues. V gave up 5 bases and J gave up 5 bases, with 12 bases separating them. CDR3 protein: CASSPTGVNEKLFF. Written as DNA, the CDR3 is TGTGCCAGCAGCCCGACAGGAGTCAATGAAAAACTGTTTTTT.

For this clone: This sample also contains other DNA sequences that code for the same CDR3. The chain combines TRBV6-5 with TRBJ1-1; D is unclear. The CDR3 is 13 residues long. CDR1 and CDR2 (germline): MNHEY, SVGAGI. Trimming took off 3 bases at V and 1 base at J, with 6 bases between the two ends. This CDR3 reads CASSYSENTEAFF. In DNA form, the CDR3 reads TGTGCCAGCAGTTATTCGGAGAACACTGAAGCTTTCTTT.

The chain recombines TRBV5-1 with TRBJ2-3; unclear D gene. Germline V gives CDR1 SGHRS, CDR2 YFSETQ. This CDR3 region has 15 residues. Trimming pared 2 bases from V and 2 bases from J, leaving 12 bases between. The CDR3 is CASSLQPRTTDTQYF. The DNA for the CDR3 is TGCGCCAGCAGCTTACAACCGAGAACCACAGATACGCAGTATTTT.

The table lists this clone with a count of one. J is TRBJ1-4 and V is TRBV2, with D hard to call. V was pared by 8 bases and J by 6 bases, with 10 bases between. Germline CDR1 SNHLY, CDR2 FYNNEI. CDR3 length equals 12 residues. The CDR3 loop reads CASSREYEKLFF. The DNA for the CDR3 is TGTGCCAGCTCCCGGGAGTATGAAAAACTGTTTTTT.

The chain is built from TRBV7-3 and TRBJ2-2, with D possibly being TRBD1 (7 bases). CDR3 length equals 16 residues. The germline V gene has CDR1 SGHTA and CDR2 FQGTGA. V shed 5 bases and J shed 3 bases, with 16 bases lying between them. CDR3 amino acids: CASSPRGQTDTGELFF. The CDR3 bases are TGTGCCAGCAGCCCGCGGGGACAGACAGACACCGGGGAGCTGTTTTTT.

The chain has TRBV5-1 and TRBJ2-2, with 8 bases lining up with TRBD1. V lost 3 bases, J lost 5 bases, and 6 bases stayed unmatched. Looked up from germline, CDR1 is SGHRS and CDR2 is YFSETQ. The CDR3 has 15 amino acids. CDR3 nucleotides: TGCGCCAGCAGCTGGACAGGGCAAGGGACCGGGGAGCTGTTTTTT. This sequence encodes CASSWTGQGTGELFF.

This sequence joins TRBV5-4 and TRBJ1-3; 9 positions match TRBD1. With 5 bases clipped from V and 7 bases from J, the junction kept 13 bases outside the gene matches. The CDR3 has 16 amino acids. Germline V CDR1 and CDR2: SGHNT, YYREEE (reference sequence). CDR3 sequence reads: CASSKPGQGRSNTIYF. DNA for the CDR3: TGTGCCAGCAGTAAACCCGGACAGGGGAGGTCGAACACCATATATTTT.

The V gene is TRBV18, the J gene TRBJ1-2; no firm D call. The V end lost 1 base, the J end lost 4 bases, and 16 bases lay between the germline ends. CDR1 and CDR2 from the germline V gene are KGHSH and LQKENI. This CDR3 region has 16 residues. In DNA, the CDR3 is TGTGCCAGCTCACCACAGAGGGTTGGGTATGGCTATGGCTACACCTTC. As protein: CASSPQRVGYGYGYTF.

In DNA form, the CDR3 reads TGTGCCACCAGAGGACCCTCTCCTGGAGATACGCAGTATTTT. Protein product: CATRGPSPGDTQYF. The V call is TRBV28, the J call TRBJ2-3; D ambiguous. V was pared by 10 bases and J by 5 bases, with 19 bases between. CDR1 and CDR2 (germline): MDHEN, SYDVKM. CDR3 length: 14 residues.